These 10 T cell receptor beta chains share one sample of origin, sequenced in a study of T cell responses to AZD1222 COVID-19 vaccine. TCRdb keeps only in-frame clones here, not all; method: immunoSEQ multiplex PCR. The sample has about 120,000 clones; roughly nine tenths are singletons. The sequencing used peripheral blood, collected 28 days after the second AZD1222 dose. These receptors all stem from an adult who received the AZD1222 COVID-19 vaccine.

The CDR3 loop is CASSETFNQPQHF. CDR3 bases: TGTGCCAGCAGTGAAACTTTCAATCAGCCCCAGCATTTT. V usage is TRBV6-1 and J usage is TRBJ1-5; no definite D call. Deletions cut 2 bases from V and 3 bases from J, with 5 bases between. CDR1 is MNHNS and CDR2 is SASEGT in the germline V gene. This CDR3 comprises 13 residues.

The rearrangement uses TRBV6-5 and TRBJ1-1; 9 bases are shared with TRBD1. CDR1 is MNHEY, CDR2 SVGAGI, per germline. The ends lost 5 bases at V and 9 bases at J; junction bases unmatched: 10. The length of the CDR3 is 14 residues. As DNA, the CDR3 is TGTGCCAGCAGTACCGACAGGGGGGTGGGTCAAGCTTTCTTT. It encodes CASSTDRGVGQAFF.

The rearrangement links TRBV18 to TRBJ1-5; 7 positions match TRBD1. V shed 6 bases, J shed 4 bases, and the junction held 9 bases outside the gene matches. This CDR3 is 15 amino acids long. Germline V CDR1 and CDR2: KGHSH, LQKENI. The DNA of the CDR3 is TGTGCCAGCTCGCCGACAGGGACGGGGAATCAGCCCCAGCATTTT. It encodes CASSPTGTGNQPQHF.

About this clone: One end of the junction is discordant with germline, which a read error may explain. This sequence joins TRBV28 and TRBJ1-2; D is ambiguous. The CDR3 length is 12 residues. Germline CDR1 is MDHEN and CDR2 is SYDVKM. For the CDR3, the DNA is TGTGCAAGCACCCTGGTGGGCTATGGCTACACCTTC. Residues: CASTLVGYGYTF.

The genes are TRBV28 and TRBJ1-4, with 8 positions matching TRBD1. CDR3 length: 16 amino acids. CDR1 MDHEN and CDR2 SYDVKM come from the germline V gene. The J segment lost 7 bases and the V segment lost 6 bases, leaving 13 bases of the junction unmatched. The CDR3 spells CASSRYHGTGVEKLFF. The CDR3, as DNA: TGTGCCAGCAGCCGATACCACGGGACAGGTGTTGAAAAACTGTTTTTT.

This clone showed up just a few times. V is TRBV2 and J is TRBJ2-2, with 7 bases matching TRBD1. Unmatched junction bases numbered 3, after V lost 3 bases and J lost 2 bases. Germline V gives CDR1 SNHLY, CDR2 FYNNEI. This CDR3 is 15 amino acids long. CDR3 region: CASSEGQINTGELFF. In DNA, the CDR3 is TGTGCCAGCAGTGAGGGACAGATAAACACCGGGGAGCTGTTTTTT.

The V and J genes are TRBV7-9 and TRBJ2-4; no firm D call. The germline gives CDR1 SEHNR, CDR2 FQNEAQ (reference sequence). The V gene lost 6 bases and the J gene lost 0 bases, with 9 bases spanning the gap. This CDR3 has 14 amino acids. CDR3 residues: CASRQLAAKNIQYF. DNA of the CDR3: TGTGCCAGCAGACAATTGGCAGCCAAAAACATTCAGTACTTC.

CDR3 in amino acids: CASSAWGPKNTGELFF. In nucleotides, the CDR3 is TGTGCCAGCTCCGCCTGGGGACCAAAAAACACCGGGGAGCTGTTTTTT. The chain is built from TRBV2 and TRBJ2-2, with D perhaps assigned TRBD1 or TRBD2 (5 bases each). CDR1 and CDR2 (germline): SNHLY, FYNNEI. This CDR3 spans 16 amino acids. With 8 bases removed from V and 2 bases from J, the gap between germline ends came to 18 bases.

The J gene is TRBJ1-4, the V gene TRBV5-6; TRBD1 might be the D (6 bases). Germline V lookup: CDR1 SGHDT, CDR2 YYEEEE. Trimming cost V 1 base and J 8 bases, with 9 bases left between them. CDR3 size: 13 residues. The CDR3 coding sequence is TGTGCCAGCAGCTTGAGGGGACAAGAAAAACTGTTTTTT. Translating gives CASSLRGQEKLFF.

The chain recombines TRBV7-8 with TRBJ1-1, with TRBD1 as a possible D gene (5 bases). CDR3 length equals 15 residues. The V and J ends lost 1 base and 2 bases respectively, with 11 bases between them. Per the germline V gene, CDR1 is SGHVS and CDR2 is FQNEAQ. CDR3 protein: CASSLVGTANTEAFF. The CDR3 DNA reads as TGTGCCAGCAGCTTAGTCGGGACGGCAAACACTGAAGCTTTCTTT.